This TCR beta chain was captured by sequencing in a study of glioma-infiltrating T cells. Regarding the study as a whole: CDR3 overlap between tissue and blood was very small. Above-expected tissue-blood divergence occurred in all gliomas, most in low-grade ones.

Using RNA template, CDR3s of TCR alpha and beta were amplified with iRepertoire arm-PCR. Input was roughly 95-450 ng of tissue mRNA or PBMC total RNA. TCRdb ran MiXCR on the multiplex PCR reads and lists one entry per CDR3 protein. The table has roughly 40,000 distinct CDR3 sequences, under 25% seen once. The germline CDR1 and CDR2 sequences are MNHEY and SMNVEV (reference sequence). CDR3 length equals 19 residues. V was shortened by 5 bases and J by 0 bases, with 25 bases between the two germline ends. This clonotype was seen repeatedly, ten times or more. What it binds is unknown. The source material was glioma tissue, nonneoplastic brain tissue, or PBMCs (not recorded which). This chain uses TRBV27 with TRBJ1-1; D call uncertain. The sequence derives from a human donor with low-grade glioma or glioblastoma, undergoing nonglioma brain surgery, or in good health (not recorded which). CDR3 sequence: CASSPTYRTADGLNTEAFF. Here the CDR3 DNA reads TGTGCCAGCAGTCCTACGTACAGAACGGCGGACGGATTGAACACTGAAGCTTTCTTT.